This section outlines one T cell receptor beta chain sequence together with its context. The antigen remains unidentified. Researchers divided each subset's genomic DNA evenly across several immunoSEQ plates. Only in-frame clones appear in the TCRdb table, and some are missing; sequencing was by immunoSEQ multiplex PCR. The repertoire consists of about 2.1 million clones, with under 95% occurring once and the leading ten covering under 2%. The sample originates from a study of shared clonotypes between healthy human individuals. Turning to the study itself: Each donor contributed plates that comprised three CD4 naive, three CD4 memory, two CD8 naive and one CD8 memory.

V was shortened by 5 bases and J by 2 bases, with 10 bases between the two germline ends. From germline, CDR1 is PRHDT and CDR2 FYEKMQ (reference sequence). This CDR3 has 13 amino acids. Study conclusions and caveats: Relative to clonotypes present in all four donors, those not shared had lower generation probabilities. Sequencing depth was predicted to influence how clonotypes are shared among donors.

Positively selected for CCR7, the CD45RO-negative cells used as naive CD8 cells excluded terminally differentiated effector memory CD45RA+ cells. The chain is built from TRBV13 and TRBJ2-7; unclear D gene. The sequenced sample consisted of naive CD8+ T cells from PBMCs. This TCR came from a man younger than 30 in good health. Some clones in this sample may be carry-over from other donors' samples. CDR3 sequence (DNA): TGTGCCAGCAGCCCAGAAAGGGCCTACGAGCAGTACTTC. Translated: CASSPERAYEQYF. The full variable domain, completed using reference TRBV13 and TRBJ2-7, is AAGVIQSPRHLIKEKRETATLKCYPIPRHDTVYWYQQGPGQDPQFLISFYEKMQSDKGSIPDRFSAQQFSDYHSELNMSSLELGDSALYFCASSPERAYEQYFGPGTRLTVT.